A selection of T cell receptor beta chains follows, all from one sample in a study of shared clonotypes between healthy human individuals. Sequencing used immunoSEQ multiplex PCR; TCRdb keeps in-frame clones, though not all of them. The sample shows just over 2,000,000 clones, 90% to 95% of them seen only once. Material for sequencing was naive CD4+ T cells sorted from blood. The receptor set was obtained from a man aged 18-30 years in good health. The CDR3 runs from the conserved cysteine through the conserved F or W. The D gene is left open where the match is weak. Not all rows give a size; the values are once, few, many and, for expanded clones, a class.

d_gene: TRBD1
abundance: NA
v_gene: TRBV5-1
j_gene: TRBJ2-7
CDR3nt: TGCGCCAGCAGCTCGAGGACAGGGAGGTACGAGCAGTACTTC
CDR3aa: CASSSRTGRYEQYF

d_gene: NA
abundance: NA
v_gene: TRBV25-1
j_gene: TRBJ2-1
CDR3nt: TGTGCCAGCACCGACTCCCCTTGGAGTAATGAGCAGTTCTTC
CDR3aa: CASTDSPWSNEQFF

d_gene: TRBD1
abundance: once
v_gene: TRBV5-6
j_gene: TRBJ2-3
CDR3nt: TGTGCCAGCAGCTTGGGACAGGGGTATGATACGCAGTATTTT
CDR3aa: CASSLGQGYDTQYF

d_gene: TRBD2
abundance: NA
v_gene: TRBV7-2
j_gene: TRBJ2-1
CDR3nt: TGTGCCAGCAGCTTCGCAGCGGGAGGGTACAATGAGCAGTTCTTC
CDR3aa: CASSFAAGGYNEQFF

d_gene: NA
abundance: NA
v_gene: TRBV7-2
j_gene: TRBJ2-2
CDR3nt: TGTGCCAACCAGGGCGCGACGGGGGAGCTGTTTTTT
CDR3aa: CANQGATGELFF

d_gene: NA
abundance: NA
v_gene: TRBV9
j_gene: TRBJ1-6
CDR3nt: TGTGCCAGCAGCCTAGTTAACACGGGACCTTCACCCCTCCACTTT
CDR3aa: CASSLVNTGPSPLHF

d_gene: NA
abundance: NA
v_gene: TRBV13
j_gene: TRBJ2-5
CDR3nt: TGTGCCAGCAGCTTAGGCGGGTACCAAGAGACCCAGTACTTC
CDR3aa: CASSLGGYQETQYF

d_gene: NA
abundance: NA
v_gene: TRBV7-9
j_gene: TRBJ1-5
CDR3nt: TGTGCCAGCAGCCTCGGGGGAAATAGCAATCAGCCCCAGCATTTT
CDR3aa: CASSLGGNSNQPQHF

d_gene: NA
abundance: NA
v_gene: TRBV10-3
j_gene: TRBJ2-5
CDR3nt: TGTGCCATCAGTGAGTCCGGGGTGGAGACCCAGTACTTC
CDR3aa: CAISESGVETQYF

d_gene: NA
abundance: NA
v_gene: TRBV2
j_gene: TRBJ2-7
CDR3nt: TGTGCCAGCAGCCAAGACTCGGTTGGGGAGCAGTACTTC
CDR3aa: CASSQDSVGEQYF

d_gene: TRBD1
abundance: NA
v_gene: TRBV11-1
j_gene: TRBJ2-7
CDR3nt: TGTGCCAGCAGCGATAGGACAGGGGGCGAGCAGTACTTC
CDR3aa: CASSDRTGGEQYF

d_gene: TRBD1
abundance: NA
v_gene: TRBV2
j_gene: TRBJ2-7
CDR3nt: TGTGCCAGTTCCTCCGGGACAGGGACCTACGAGCAGTACTTC
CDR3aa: CASSSGTGTYEQYF

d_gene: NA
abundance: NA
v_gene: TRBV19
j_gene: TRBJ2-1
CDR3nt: TGTGCCAGTAGTATGAGAGGACAGACTTACAATGAGCAGTTCTTC
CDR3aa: CASSMRGQTYNEQFF

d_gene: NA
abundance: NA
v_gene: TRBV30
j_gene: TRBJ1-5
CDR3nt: TGTGCCTACCGGGGGTCGGGACAGCCCCAGCATTTT
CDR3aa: CAYRGSGQPQHF

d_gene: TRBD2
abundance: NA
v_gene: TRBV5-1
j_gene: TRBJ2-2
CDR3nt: TGCGCCAGCAGCCTAGCGGGAGGCGGCACCGGGGAGCTGTTTTTT
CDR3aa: CASSLAGGGTGELFF

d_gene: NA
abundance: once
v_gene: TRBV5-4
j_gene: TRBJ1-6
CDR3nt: TGTGCCAGCAGCTTGGACCGCATGGGATATGGGTCACCCCTCCACTTT
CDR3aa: CASSLDRMGYGSPLHF

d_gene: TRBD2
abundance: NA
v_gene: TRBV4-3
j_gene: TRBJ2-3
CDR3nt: TGCGCCAGCAGCCAAGATGGGGTTAGGGGACTAATTAGCACAGATACGCAGTATTTT
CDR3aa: CASSQDGVRGLISTDTQYF

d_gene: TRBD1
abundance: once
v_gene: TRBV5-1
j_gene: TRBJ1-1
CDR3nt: TGCGCCAGCAGCCCGAAGGGGGCGGGCTTGAACACTGAAGCTTTCTTT
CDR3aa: CASSPKGAGLNTEAFF

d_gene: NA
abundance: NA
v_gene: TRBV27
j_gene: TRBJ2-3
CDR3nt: TGTGCCAGCAGTCCCCGGGACTTACCTAGCACAGATACGCAGTATTTT
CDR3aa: CASSPRDLPSTDTQYF

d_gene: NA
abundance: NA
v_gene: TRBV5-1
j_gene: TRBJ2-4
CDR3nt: TGCGCCAGCAGCCGCTACCAGGGATTAAACAAAAACATTCAGTACTTC
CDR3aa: CASSRYQGLNKNIQYF

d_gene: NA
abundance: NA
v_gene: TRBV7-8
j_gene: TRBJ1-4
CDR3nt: TGTGCCAGCAGCCCCCCCGACTACCGGGAAAAACTGTTTTTT
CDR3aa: CASSPPDYREKLFF

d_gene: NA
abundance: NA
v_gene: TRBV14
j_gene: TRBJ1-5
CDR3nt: TGTGCCAGCAGCCTCAATAATCAGCCCCAGCATTTT
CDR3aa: CASSLNNQPQHF

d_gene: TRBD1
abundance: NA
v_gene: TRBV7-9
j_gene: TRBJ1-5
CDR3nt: TGTGCCAGCAGCTTACACCGAGACAGGGACGATCAGCCCCAGCATTTT
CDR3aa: CASSLHRDRDDQPQHF

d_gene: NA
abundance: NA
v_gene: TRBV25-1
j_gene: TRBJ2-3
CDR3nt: TGTGCCAGCAGTGCCCTCCTGGGAGATACGCAGTATTTT
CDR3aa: CASSALLGDTQYF

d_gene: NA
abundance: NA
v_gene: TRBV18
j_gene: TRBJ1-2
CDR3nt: TGTGCCAGCTCACCACCCGCTGGGGGTGACTATGGCTACACCTTC
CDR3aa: CASSPPAGGDYGYTF

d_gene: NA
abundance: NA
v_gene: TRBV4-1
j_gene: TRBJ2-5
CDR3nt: TGCGCCAGCAGCCAAGACCGTCAGAGAATACAGTACTTC
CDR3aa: CASSQDRQRIQYF

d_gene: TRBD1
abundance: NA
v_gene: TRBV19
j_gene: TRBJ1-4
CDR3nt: TGTGCCAGTAGTGCGGACAGGGTTTTCGGAAAACTGTTTTTT
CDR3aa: CASSADRVFGKLFF

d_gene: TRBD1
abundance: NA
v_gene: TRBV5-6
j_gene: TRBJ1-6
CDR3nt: TGTGCCAGCAGCTTGGACAGGGGGCTGAGTAATTCACCCCTCCACTTT
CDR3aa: CASSLDRGLSNSPLHF

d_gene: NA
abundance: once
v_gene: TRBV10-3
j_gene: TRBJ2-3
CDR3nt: TGTGCCATCAGTGAGTCAATGGGGACAAGCACAGATACGCAGTATTTT
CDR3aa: CAISESMGTSTDTQYF

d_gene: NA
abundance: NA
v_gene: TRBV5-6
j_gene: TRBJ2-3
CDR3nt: TGTGCCAGCAGCCTGACCTCCACAGATACGCAGTATTTT
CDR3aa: CASSLTSTDTQYF

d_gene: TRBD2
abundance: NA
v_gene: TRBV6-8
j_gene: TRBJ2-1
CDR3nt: TGTGCCAGCAGTCATTACCAGCGGGAGAGGGTTTACAATGAGCAGTTCTTC
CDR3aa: CASSHYQRERVYNEQFF

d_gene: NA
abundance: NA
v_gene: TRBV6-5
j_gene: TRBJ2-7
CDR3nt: TGTGCCACATCAGGCCACGATAGGAACGAGCAGTACTTC
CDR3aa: CATSGHDRNEQYF

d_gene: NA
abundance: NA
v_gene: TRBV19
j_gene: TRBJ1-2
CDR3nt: TGTGCCAGTAGTATCCCGGGGGCCCACTATGGCTACACCTTC
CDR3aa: CASSIPGAHYGYTF

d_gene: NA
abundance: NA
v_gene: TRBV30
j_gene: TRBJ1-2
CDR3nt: TGTGCCTGGAGTGTAAGCCAAGGCGGCTACACCTTC
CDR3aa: CAWSVSQGGYTF

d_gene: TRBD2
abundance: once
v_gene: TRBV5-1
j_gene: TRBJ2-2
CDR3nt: TGCGCCAGCAGCGGACTAGCGGGGGCTTACACCGGGGAGCTGTTTTTT
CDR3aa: CASSGLAGAYTGELFF

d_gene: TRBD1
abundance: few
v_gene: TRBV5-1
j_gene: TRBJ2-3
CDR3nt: TGCGCCAGCAGCCCAACAGGGGTTAGATCGGTGAGGAGCACAGATACGCAGTATTTT
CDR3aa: CASSPTGVRSVRSTDTQYF

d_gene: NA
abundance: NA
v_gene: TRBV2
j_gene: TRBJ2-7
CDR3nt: TGTGCCAGCAGTGAAGATGTCTACGAGCAGTACTTC
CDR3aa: CASSEDVYEQYF

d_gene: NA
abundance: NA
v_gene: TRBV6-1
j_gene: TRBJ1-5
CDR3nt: TGTGCCAGCAGTAGATGGCAGGACAATCAGCCCCAGCATTTT
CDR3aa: CASSRWQDNQPQHF

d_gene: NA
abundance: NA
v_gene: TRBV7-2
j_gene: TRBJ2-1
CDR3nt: TGTGCCAGCAGCCCTGGTGGAGTTTCCTACAATGAGCAGTTCTTC
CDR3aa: CASSPGGVSYNEQFF

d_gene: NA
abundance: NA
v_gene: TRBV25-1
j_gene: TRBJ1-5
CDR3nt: TGTGCCAGCAGTGAATCGAATCAGCCCCAGCATTTT
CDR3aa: CASSESNQPQHF

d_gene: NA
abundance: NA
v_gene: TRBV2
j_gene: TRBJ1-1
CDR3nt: TGTGCCAGCAGAGATCCCCCTATGAACACTGAAGCTTTCTTT
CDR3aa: CASRDPPMNTEAFF

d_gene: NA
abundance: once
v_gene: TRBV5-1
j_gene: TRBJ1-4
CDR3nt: TGCGCCAGCAGCTCTTCGGGGAACACGCTTGAAAAACTGTTTTTT
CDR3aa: CASSSSGNTLEKLFF

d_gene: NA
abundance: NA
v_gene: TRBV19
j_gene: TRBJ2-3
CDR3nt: TGTGCCAGTAGGCCCATAAGCACAGATACGCAGTATTTT
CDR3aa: CASRPISTDTQYF

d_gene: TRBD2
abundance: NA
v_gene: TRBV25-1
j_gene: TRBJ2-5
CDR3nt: TGTGCCAGCAGTGCCGGGACTAGCGGGAAGGAGACCCAGTACTTC
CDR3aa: CASSAGTSGKETQYF

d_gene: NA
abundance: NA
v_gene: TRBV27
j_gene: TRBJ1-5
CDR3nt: TGTGCCAGCAGTTTATCATCAGGGTGGGGCAATCAGCCCCAGCATTTT
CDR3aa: CASSLSSGWGNQPQHF

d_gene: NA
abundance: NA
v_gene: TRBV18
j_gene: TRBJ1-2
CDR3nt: TGTGCCAGCTCACCTTTTGCGACAGGCGACGATAACATATATGGCTACACCTTC
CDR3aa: CASSPFATGDDNIYGYTF

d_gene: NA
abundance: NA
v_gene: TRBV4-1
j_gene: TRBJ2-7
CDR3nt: TGCGCCAGCAGCCCGGGCCACGAGCAGTACTTC
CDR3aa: CASSPGHEQYF

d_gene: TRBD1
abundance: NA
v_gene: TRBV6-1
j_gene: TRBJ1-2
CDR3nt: TGTGCCAGCAGGTCCCGGGACAGATCCTATGGCTACACCTTC
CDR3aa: CASRSRDRSYGYTF

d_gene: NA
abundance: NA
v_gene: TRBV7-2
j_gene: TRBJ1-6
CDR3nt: TGTGCCAGCAGCTTAGCGTTAAGGGGCTCCTATAATTCACCCCTCCACTTT
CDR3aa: CASSLALRGSYNSPLHF

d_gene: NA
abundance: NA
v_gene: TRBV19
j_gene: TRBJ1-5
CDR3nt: TGTGCCAGTAAAGACATCGACAGAAGCAATCAGCCCCAGCATTTT
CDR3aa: CASKDIDRSNQPQHF

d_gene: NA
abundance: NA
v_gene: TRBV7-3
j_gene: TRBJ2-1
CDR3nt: TGTGCCAGCAGCTTAGGAAGGGCTAACTCCTACAATGAGCAGTTCTTC
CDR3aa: CASSLGRANSYNEQFF

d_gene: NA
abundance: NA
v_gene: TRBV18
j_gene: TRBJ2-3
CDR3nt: TGTGCCAGCGGGGACGGTTTTATTTCCAGCGATACGCAGTATTTT
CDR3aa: CASGDGFISSDTQYF

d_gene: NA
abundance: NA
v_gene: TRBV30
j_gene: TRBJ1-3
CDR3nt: TGTGCCTCCGGACTGAGCTCTGGAAACACCATATATTTT
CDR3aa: CASGLSSGNTIYF

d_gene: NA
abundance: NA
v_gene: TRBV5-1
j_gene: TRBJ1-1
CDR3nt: TGCGCCAGCAGCCCAGGATCGTTTATCATGAACACTGAAGCTTTCTTT
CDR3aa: CASSPGSFIMNTEAFF

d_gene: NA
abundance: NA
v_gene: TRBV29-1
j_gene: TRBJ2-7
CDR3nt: TGCAGCGTTGAAGTGGGGCAGGAACCCTACGAGCAGTACTTC
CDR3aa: CSVEVGQEPYEQYF

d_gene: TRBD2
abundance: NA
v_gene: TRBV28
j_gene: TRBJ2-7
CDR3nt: TGTGCCAGCAGTTTCCCCCTGGGAGGGTCGACCTACGAGCAGTACTTC
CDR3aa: CASSFPLGGSTYEQYF

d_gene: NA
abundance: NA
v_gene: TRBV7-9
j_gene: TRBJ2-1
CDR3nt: TGTGCCAGCAGCTCTGTAGGATACAATGAGCAGTTCTTC
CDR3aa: CASSSVGYNEQFF